The 30 T cell receptor beta chains presented below share a single source sample, sequenced in a study of blood T cell repertoires in COVID-19. Measured with immunoSEQ multiplex PCR; TCRdb has only the in-frame clones, and not every one. The table has about 100,000 clones, approximately 88% seen once. Material: peripheral blood. These receptors all come from a human donor in a cohort sampled during active COVID-19.

The chain's CDR3 is CACSWDRQETQYF. Here the CDR3 DNA reads TGTGCCTGTTCCTGGGACAGGCAAGAGACCCAGTACTTC. The chain carries TRBV19 and TRBJ2-5, with 8 nucleotides matching TRBD1. Germline CDR1 LNHDA, CDR2 SQIVND (reference sequence). There are 13 residues in the CDR3. With V trimmed by 11 bases and J by 2 bases, 7 bases remained unmatched.

This sequence joins TRBV4-3 and TRBJ2-3, with D tentatively TRBD2 (5 bases). V was shortened by 3 bases and J by 1 base, with 8 bases between the two germline ends. The germline CDR1 and CDR2 sequences are LGHNA and YSLEER. There are 14 residues in the CDR3. The CDR3 coding sequence is TGCGCCAGCAGCCACAGAGGGCGCACAGATACGCAGTATTTT. This encodes CASSHRGRTDTQYF.

This clone was observed once. V and J are TRBV5-5 and TRBJ1-4; D gene unclear. The CDR3 contains 14 residues. V shed 4 bases and J shed 5 bases, with 12 bases lying between them. Germline CDR1 SGHKS, CDR2 YYEKEE (reference sequence). In nucleotides, the CDR3 is TGTGCCAGCAGCACGGACTACCAGAATGAAAAACTGTTTTTT. Amino acid sequence: CASSTDYQNEKLFF.

The CDR3 loop reads CASSYGRGNNSPLHF. The DNA of the CDR3 is TGTGCCAGCAGTTATGGACGGGGGAATAATTCACCCCTCCACTTT. V gene TRBV6-5 combines with J gene TRBJ1-6; D is perhaps TRBD1 (5 bases). The CDR3 covers 15 residues. V was cut by 3 bases and J by 5 bases, with 11 bases left in between. Germline CDR1 reads MNHEY; CDR2 reads SVGAGI.

This sequence joins TRBV6-6 and TRBJ1-1; the D gene is possibly TRBD1 (5 bases). The CDR3 has 11 residues. Germline CDR1 and CDR2: MNHNY and SVGAGI (reference sequence). Trimming took off 5 bases at V and 8 bases at J, with 9 bases between the two ends. The CDR3 sequence: CASSPYREAFF. CDR3 DNA sequence: TGTGCCAGCAGTCCGTACAGGGAAGCTTTCTTT.

The rearrangement links TRBV7-2 to TRBJ2-7; 15 nucleotides line up with TRBD2. The CDR3 has 22 amino acids. Germline values: CDR1 SGHTA, CDR2 FQGNSA. V shed 0 bases and J 6 bases; nucleotides not matched to a gene: 21. The CDR3 DNA sequence: TGTGCCAGCAGCTTAGCGGCCTGGACTAGCGGGGGGGCCTTCCCCCCAGATGGCGAGCAGTACTTC. Its protein is CASSLAAWTSGGAFPPDGEQYF.

This chain joins TRBV5-1 and TRBJ2-2; TRBD2 aligns across 14 bases. J was trimmed by 5 bases and V by 4 bases; bases with no gene match: 10. The length of the CDR3 is 18 residues. Germline values: CDR1 SGHRS, CDR2 YFSETQ. DNA of the CDR3: TGCGCCAGCAGCCGGATACGGACTAGCGGGGGGCCTACCGGGGAGCTGTTTTTT. This sequence encodes CASSRIRTSGGPTGELFF.

The chain employs TRBV4-3 and TRBJ2-3, with TRBD2 matching over 11 bases. Germline assignment: CDR1 LGHNA and CDR2 YSLEER. V lost 4 bases to trimming and J lost 1 base; unmatched junction nucleotides: 1. The CDR3 loop spans 15 amino acids. As DNA, the CDR3 is TGCGCCAGCAGCCCGGGACTAGCGGGCACAGATACGCAGTATTTT. As protein: CASSPGLAGTDTQYF.

This clone showed up just a few times. V is TRBV28 and J is TRBJ2-7; weak D call: TRBD2 (7 bases). The V end was cut by 6 bases, the J end by 0 bases, with 15 bases between. The germline V gene encodes CDR1 MDHEN and CDR2 SYDVKM. The CDR3 runs to 15 residues. CDR3 amino acids: CASSPGGHSSYEQYF. As DNA, the CDR3 is TGTGCCAGCAGCCCGGGGGGACACAGCTCCTACGAGCAGTACTTC.

The CDR3 here is CASSQGRTGGMYEQYF. DNA of the CDR3: TGCGCCAGCAGCCAAGGGAGGACAGGGGGCATGTACGAGCAGTACTTC. The chain links TRBV4-3 to TRBJ2-7; 11 bases are a match to TRBD1. The CDR3 runs 16 residues. J lost 4 bases, V lost 1 base, and 6 bases had no gene match. Germline V gives CDR1 LGHNA, CDR2 YSLEER.

In this sample, this clone turned up a few times. The chain joins TRBV6-5 to TRBJ2-7; possibly TRBD1 for D (5 bases). The CDR3 is made up of 15 amino acids. Deletions cut 0 bases from V and 2 bases from J, with 11 bases between. Germline CDR1 and CDR2: MNHEY and SVGAGI. The DNA of the CDR3 is TGTGCCAGCAGTTACTCACCAGGGTTAACCTACGAGCAGTACTTC. Amino acid sequence: CASSYSPGLTYEQYF.

The chain employs TRBV6-2 or TRBV6-3 and TRBJ1-5; D is unresolved. The CDR3 spans 15 residues. Germline V gene data show CDR1 as MNHEY and CDR2 as SVGEGT. Deletions cut 6 bases from V and 0 bases from J, with 12 bases between. CDR3 DNA sequence: TGTGCCAGCAGCCGGGAGAAATATAGCAATCAGCCCCAGCATTTT. This codes for CASSREKYSNQPQHF.

The chain carries TRBV5-1 and TRBJ1-6, with D perhaps TRBD1 (5 bases). The CDR3 covers 15 residues. Looked up from germline, CDR1 is SGHRS and CDR2 is YFSETQ. V was cut by 5 bases and J by 6 bases, with 15 bases left in between. DNA for the CDR3: TGCGCCAGCAGTTTTCAGACAGTACCTAATTCACCCCTCCACTTT. It specifies CASSFQTVPNSPLHF. Based on the CDR3 plus reference TRBV5-1 and TRBJ1-6, the full variable domain is KAGVTQTPRYLIKTRGQQVTLSCSPISGHRSVSWYQQTPGQGLQFLFEYFSETQRNKGNFPGRFSGRQFSNSRSEMNVSTLELGDSALYLCASSFQTVPNSPLHFGNGTRLTVT.

V and J are TRBV28 and TRBJ1-1, with D tentatively TRBD1 (6 bases). CDR3 size: 15 residues. V lost 4 bases to trimming and J lost 1 base, with 13 bases between them. Germline lookup yields CDR1 MDHEN and CDR2 SYDVKM. The chain's CDR3 is CASSSLGAGNTEAFF. The CDR3 DNA reads TGTGCCAGCAGTTCACTGGGGGCGGGGAACACTGAAGCTTTCTTT. Full variable domain (rest looked up from reference TRBV28 and TRBJ1-1): DVKVTQSSRYLVKRTGEKVFLECVQDMDHENMFWYRQDPGLGLRLIYFSYDVKMKEKGDIPEGYSVSREKKERFSLILESASTNQTSMYLCASSSLGAGNTEAFFGQGTRLTVV.

J is TRBJ1-6 and V is TRBV18, with 7 bases lining up with TRBD1. CDR3 size: 15 residues. From germline, CDR1 is KGHSH and CDR2 LQKENI. Losses at the gene ends were 2 bases for V and 4 bases for J; bases not matched to a gene: 2. DNA of the CDR3: TGTGCCAGCTCACCAGCGGGACAGTATAATTCACCCCTCCACTTT. Translated, it gives CASSPAGQYNSPLHF.

This sequence joins TRBV28 and TRBJ2-7; D remains unclear. V shed 4 bases and J shed 1 base, with 20 bases lying between them. The CDR3 extends over 17 amino acids. CDR1 and CDR2 (germline): MDHEN, SYDVKM. The CDR3 DNA reads TGTGCCAGCAGTTATACCCTCCAGGTGGGTGCGTCCTACGAGCAGTACTTC. It specifies CASSYTLQVGASYEQYF.

The rearrangement joins TRBV6-6 to TRBJ1-3; the D is unclear. Germline-derived CDR1 and CDR2 are MNHNY and SVGAGI (reference sequence). This CDR3 is built from 14 residues. V lost 7 bases to trimming and J lost 1 base, with 11 bases between them. In DNA, the CDR3 is TGTGCCAGCACCCCGTCGGGGTCTGGAAACACCATATATTTT. This sequence encodes CASTPSGSGNTIYF.

This clone was picked up one time. This sequence joins TRBV19 and TRBJ2-2; TRBD1 matches 7 bases. The V and J ends lost 5 bases and 1 base, in that order; junction bases with no gene match: 4. Germline V gives CDR1 LNHDA, CDR2 SQIVND (reference sequence). The CDR3 length is 15 residues. DNA for the CDR3: TGTGCCAGTAGTCCGCGGACAGGGAACACCGGGGAGCTGTTTTTT. Translated, it gives CASSPRTGNTGELFF.

The chain uses TRBV4-2 and TRBJ1-2, with 7 nucleotides matching TRBD1. Germline V CDR1 and CDR2: LGHNA, YNFKEQ. CDR3 length: 14 amino acids. The V segment lost 2 bases and the J segment 8 bases; nucleotides outside the gene matches: 8. As DNA, the CDR3 is TGTGCCAGCAGCCAACCGGGGACAGTACGGGGCTACACCTTC. Translated, it gives CASSQPGTVRGYTF.

The chain is built from TRBV18 and TRBJ2-1; the D gene is possibly TRBD1 (6 bases). This CDR3 has 13 amino acids. V gave up 3 bases and J gave up 10 bases, with 13 bases separating them. Germline V gene data show CDR1 as KGHSH and CDR2 as LQKENI. CDR3 nucleotide sequence: TGTGCCAGCTCACCGCGACAGGTCCAGGAGCAGTTCTTC. Protein sequence: CASSPRQVQEQFF.

This sequence joins TRBV7-6 and TRBJ1-4; the D gene is possibly TRBD1 (6 bases). The V gene's germline CDR1 is SGHVS and CDR2 FNYEAQ. The CDR3 has 14 residues. Between the trimmed V and J ends, which lost 1 base and 5 bases, there was a span of 8 bases. In DNA form, the CDR3 reads TGTGCCAGCAGCTTAGGGCAGGGGAATGAAAAACTGTTTTTT. Its protein product is CASSLGQGNEKLFF. Based on the CDR3 plus reference TRBV7-6 and TRBJ1-4, the full variable domain is GAGVSQSPRYKVTKRGQDVALRCDPISGHVSLYWYRQALGQGPEFLTYFNYEAQQDKSGLPNDRFSAERPEGSISTLTIQRTEQRDSAMYRCASSLGQGNEKLFFGSGTQLSVL.

This sequence joins TRBV30 and TRBJ1-3; weak D call: TRBD1 (6 bases). Germline V CDR1 and CDR2: GTSNPN, SVGIG (reference sequence). CDR3 length: 14 residues. V lost 7 bases and J 2 bases, leaving 15 bases between the germline ends. The CDR3 loop is CAYLYRAAGNTIYF. Written as DNA, the CDR3 is TGTGCCTACCTTTACAGGGCTGCTGGAAACACCATATATTTT. Drawing the rest from reference TRBV30 and TRBJ1-3, the complete variable domain is SQTIHQWPATLVQPVGSPLSLECTVEGTSNPNLYWYRQAAGRGLQLLFYSVGIGQISSEVPQNLSASRPQDRQFILSSKKLLLSDSGFYLCAYLYRAAGNTIYFGEGSWLTVV.

A single count supports this clone. V is TRBV11-3 and J is TRBJ1-1; tentative D call: TRBD1 (5 bases). CDR3 length: 14 residues. Deletions cut 2 bases from V and 1 base from J, with 8 bases between. CDR1 SGHNT and CDR2 YENEEA come from the germline V gene. The CDR3 spells CASSLNRQNTEAFF. The CDR3 nucleotides are TGTGCCAGCAGCTTAAACAGGCAGAACACTGAAGCTTTCTTT. Based on the CDR3 plus reference TRBV11-3 and TRBJ1-1, the full variable domain is EAGVVQSPRYKIIEKKQPVAFWCNPISGHNTLYWYLQNLGQGPELLIRYENEEAVDDSQLPKDRFSAERLKGVDSTLKIQPAELGDSAVYLCASSLNRQNTEAFFGQGTRLTVV.

The chain is built from TRBV25-1 and TRBJ2-5, with a tentative D call TRBD1 (6 bases). Germline CDR1 reads MGHDK; CDR2 reads SYGVNS. V was shortened by 8 bases and J by 5 bases, with 18 bases between the two germline ends. The CDR3 has 14 residues. The DNA of the CDR3 is TGTGCCAGCGAAGGGGGTCTCAGAGGGGAGACCCAGTACTTC. Amino acids: CASEGGLRGETQYF.

CDR3 sequence reads: CASSETSGGRVDTQYF. Written as DNA, the CDR3 is TGTGCCAGCAGCGAGACTAGCGGGGGACGGGTAGATACGCAGTATTTT. V usage is TRBV9 and J usage is TRBJ2-3, with TRBD2 matching over 12 bases. This CDR3 has 16 residues. Per the germline V gene, CDR1 is SGDLS and CDR2 is YYNGEE. The V gene end was trimmed by 3 bases and the J gene end by 5 bases; junction bases not matched to a gene: 7.

J is TRBJ1-1 and V is TRBV14; unclear D gene. Germline assignment: CDR1 SGHDN and CDR2 FVKESK. This CDR3 comprises 15 residues. The germline V and J ends were trimmed by 3 bases and 6 bases, with 17 bases remaining between them. The DNA of the CDR3 is TGTGCCAGCAGCCACCGAGATCGGGGTAGGGCTGAAGCTTTCTTT. It is translated as CASSHRDRGRAEAFF.

The CDR3 DNA reads TGTGCCAGCAGTTACCCTTCTGGGGAGGTCAACGAGCAGTACTTC. It is translated as CASSYPSGEVNEQYF. The rearrangement links TRBV6-6 to TRBJ2-7; a possible D gene is TRBD2 (6 bases). The CDR3 length is 15 residues. The V gene lost 2 bases and the J gene lost 5 bases, with 16 bases spanning the gap. Germline V CDR1 and CDR2: MNHNY, SVGAGI (reference sequence).

The chain uses TRBV18 and TRBJ2-1; D possibly corresponds to TRBD1 (6 bases). V shed 4 bases and J shed 5 bases, with 15 bases lying between them. This CDR3 region has 15 residues. From germline, CDR1 is KGHSH and CDR2 LQKENI. CDR3 residues: CASSLISTGNNEQFF. DNA for the CDR3: TGTGCCAGCTCACTCATATCAACAGGGAACAATGAGCAGTTCTTC.

The chain employs TRBV6-2 or TRBV6-3 and TRBJ1-2, with 7 positions matching TRBD1. V was clipped by 6 bases and J by 0 bases; unmatched bases: 19. The germline gives CDR1 MNHEY, CDR2 SVGEGT. The CDR3 has 19 amino acids. CDR3 coding DNA: TGTGCCAGCAGCCCTTATTTAAGTCCCCGGGACAGCGCTAACTATGGCTACACCTTC. Residues: CASSPYLSPRDSANYGYTF.

The chain carries TRBV18 and TRBJ2-1, with TRBD1 identical over 8 bases. Germline CDR1 is KGHSH and CDR2 is LQKENI. Losses at the gene ends were 8 bases for V and 2 bases for J; bases not matched to a gene: 8. The length of the CDR3 is 15 residues. CDR3 loop: CASRGGQGTYNEQFF. For the CDR3, the DNA is TGTGCCAGCCGCGGAGGACAGGGTACCTACAATGAGCAGTTCTTC.